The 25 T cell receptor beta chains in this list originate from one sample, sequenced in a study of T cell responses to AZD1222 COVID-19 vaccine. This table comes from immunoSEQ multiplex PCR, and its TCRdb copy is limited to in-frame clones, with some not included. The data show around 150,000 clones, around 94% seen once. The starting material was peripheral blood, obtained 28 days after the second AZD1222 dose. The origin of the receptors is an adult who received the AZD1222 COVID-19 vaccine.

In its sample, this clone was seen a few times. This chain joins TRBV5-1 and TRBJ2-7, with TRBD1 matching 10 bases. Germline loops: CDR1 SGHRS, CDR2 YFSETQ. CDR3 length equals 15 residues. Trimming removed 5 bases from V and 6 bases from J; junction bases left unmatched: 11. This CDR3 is CASRSTGTGASEQYF. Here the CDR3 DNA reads TGCGCCAGCAGGTCCACCGGGACAGGGGCAAGCGAGCAGTACTTC.

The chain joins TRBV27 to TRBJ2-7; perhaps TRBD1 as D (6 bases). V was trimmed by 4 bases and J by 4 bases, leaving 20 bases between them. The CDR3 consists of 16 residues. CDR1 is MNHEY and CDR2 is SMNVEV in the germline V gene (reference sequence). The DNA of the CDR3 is TGTGCCAGCAGTTCCACCCCCGGGACAAGTATATACGAGCAGTACTTC. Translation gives CASSSTPGTSIYEQYF.

CDR3 coding DNA: TGTGCCAGCAGCAAAACAGGTACCCTATATAATTCACCCCTCCACTTT. This gives the protein CASSKTGTLYNSPLHF. This chain joins TRBV21-1 and TRBJ1-6; the table's TRBD1 call for D was not verified on the DNA. TRBV21-1 represents a pseudogene. The CDR3 has 16 residues.

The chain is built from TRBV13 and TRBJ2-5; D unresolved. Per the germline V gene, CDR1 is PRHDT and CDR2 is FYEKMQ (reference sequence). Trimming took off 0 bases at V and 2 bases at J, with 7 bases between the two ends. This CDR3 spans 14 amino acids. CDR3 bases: TGTGCCAGCAGCTTAGGCCTCAGTCAAGAGACCCAGTACTTC. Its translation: CASSLGLSQETQYF.

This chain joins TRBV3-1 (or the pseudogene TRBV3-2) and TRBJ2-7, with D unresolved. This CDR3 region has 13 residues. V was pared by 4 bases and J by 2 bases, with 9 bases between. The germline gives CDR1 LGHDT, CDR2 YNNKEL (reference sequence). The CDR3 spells CASSRGFTYEQYF. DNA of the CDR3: TGTGCCAGCAGCCGAGGCTTCACCTACGAGCAGTACTTC.

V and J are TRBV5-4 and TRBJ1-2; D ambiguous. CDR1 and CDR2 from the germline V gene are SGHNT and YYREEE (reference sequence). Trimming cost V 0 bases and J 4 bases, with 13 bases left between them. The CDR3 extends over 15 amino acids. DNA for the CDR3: TGTGCCAGCAGCTTGGGGGAGGGAAGCATCTATGGCTACACCTTC. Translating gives CASSLGEGSIYGYTF.

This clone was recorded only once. The CDR3 DNA reads TGTGCCAGCAGTGAGGAATCTCAGATCAGGGGAGAGCAGTTCTTC. Its translation: CASSEESQIRGEQFF. The V gene is TRBV6-1, the J gene TRBJ2-1, with D tentatively TRBD1 (6 bases). The ends were cut back, 3 bases at V and 10 bases at J, with 19 bases in the middle. Germline V gene lookup returns CDR1 MNHNS and CDR2 SASEGT. This CDR3 is 15 amino acids long.

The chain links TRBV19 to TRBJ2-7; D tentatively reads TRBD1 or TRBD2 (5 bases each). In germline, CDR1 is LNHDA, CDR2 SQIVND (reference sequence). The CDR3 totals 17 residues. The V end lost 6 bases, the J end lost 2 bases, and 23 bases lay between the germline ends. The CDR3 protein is CASSWGTAGGQPYEQYF. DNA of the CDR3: TGTGCCAGTAGCTGGGGGACGGCTGGAGGTCAACCCTACGAGCAGTACTTC.

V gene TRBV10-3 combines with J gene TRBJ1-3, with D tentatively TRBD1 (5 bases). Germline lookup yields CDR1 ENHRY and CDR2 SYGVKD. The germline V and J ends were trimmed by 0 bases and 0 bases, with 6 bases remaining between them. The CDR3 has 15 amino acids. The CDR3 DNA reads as TGTGCCATCAGTGAGTCGACAGACTCTGGAAACACCATATATTTT. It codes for CAISESTDSGNTIYF.

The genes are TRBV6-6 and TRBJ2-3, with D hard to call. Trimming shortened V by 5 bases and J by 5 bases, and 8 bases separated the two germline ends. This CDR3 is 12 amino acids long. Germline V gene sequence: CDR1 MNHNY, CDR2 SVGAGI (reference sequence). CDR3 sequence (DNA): TGTGCCAGCAGTCCCACCCTAGATACGCAGTATTTT. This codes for CASSPTLDTQYF.

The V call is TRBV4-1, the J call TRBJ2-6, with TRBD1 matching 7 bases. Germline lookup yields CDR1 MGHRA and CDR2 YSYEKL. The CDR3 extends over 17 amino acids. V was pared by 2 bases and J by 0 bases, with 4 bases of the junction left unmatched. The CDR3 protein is CASSQYDRASGANVLTF. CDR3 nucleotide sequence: TGCGCCAGCAGCCAATATGACAGGGCCTCTGGGGCCAACGTCCTGACTTTC.

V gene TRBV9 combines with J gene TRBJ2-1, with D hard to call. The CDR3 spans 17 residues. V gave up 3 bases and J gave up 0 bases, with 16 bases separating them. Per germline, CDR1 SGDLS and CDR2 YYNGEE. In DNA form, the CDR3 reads TGTGCCAGCAGCGGGAAAATGACTTTGAGCTCCTACAATGAGCAGTTCTTC. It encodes CASSGKMTLSSYNEQFF.

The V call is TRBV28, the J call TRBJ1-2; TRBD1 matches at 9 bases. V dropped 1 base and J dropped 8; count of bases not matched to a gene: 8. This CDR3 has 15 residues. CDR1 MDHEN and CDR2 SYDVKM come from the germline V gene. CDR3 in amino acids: CASSLSPGQGDGYTF. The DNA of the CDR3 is TGTGCCAGCAGTTTATCCCCGGGACAGGGTGACGGCTACACCTTC.

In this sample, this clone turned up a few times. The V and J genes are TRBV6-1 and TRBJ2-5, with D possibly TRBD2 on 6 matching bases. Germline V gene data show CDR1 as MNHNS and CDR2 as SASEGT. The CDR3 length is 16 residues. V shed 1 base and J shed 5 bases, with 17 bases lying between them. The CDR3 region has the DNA TGTGCCAGCAGTGAAGGGTCGTGGGGGGTCGGGGAGACCCAGTACTTC. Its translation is CASSEGSWGVGETQYF.

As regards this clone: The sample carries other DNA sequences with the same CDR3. The CDR3 protein is CASSLSGANVLTF. In DNA, the CDR3 is TGTGCCAGCAGTTTATCTGGGGCCAACGTCCTGACTTTC. The V gene is TRBV28, the J gene TRBJ2-6; the D is unclear. The germline V gene has CDR1 MDHEN and CDR2 SYDVKM. The CDR3 covers 13 residues. V was trimmed by 1 base and J by 2 bases, leaving 0 bases between them.

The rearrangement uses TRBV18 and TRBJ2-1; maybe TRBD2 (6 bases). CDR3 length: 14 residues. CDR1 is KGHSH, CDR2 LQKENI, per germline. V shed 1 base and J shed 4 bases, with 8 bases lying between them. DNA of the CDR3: TGTGCCAGCTCACCACAGGAGGGATACAATGAGCAGTTCTTC. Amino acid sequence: CASSPQEGYNEQFF.

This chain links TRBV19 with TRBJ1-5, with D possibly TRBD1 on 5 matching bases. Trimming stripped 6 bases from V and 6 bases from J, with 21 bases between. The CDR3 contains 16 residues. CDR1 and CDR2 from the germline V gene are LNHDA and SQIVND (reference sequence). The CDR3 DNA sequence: TGTGCCAGTAGCCGGACTGGGACCTCCCAGGGTCAGCCCCAGCATTTT. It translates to CASSRTGTSQGQPQHF.

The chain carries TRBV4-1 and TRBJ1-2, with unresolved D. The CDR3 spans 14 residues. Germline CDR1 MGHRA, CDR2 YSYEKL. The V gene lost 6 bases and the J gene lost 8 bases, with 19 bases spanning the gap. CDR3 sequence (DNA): TGCGCCAGCAGTTCGACCGGCCAGGTTCGGGGCTACACCTTC. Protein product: CASSSTGQVRGYTF.

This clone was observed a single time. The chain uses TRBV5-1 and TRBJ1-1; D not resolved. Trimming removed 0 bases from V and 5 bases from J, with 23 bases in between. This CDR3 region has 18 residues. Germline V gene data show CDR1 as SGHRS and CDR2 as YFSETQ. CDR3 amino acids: CASSLAFSRNKALTEAFF. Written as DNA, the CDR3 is TGCGCCAGCAGCTTGGCGTTTTCCAGGAATAAAGCTTTGACTGAAGCTTTCTTT.

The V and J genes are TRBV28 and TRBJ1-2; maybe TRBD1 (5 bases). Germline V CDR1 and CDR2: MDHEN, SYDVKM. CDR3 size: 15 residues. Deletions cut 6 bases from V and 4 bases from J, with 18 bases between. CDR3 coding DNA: TGTGCCAGCAGCCCCCGGAGCGGGGGAGGCTATGGCTACACCTTC. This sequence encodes CASSPRSGGGYGYTF.

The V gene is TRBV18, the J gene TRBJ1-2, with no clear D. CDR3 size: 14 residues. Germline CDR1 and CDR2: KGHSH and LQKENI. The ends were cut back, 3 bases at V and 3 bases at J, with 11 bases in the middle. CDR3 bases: TGTGCCAGCTCACCTGAGAGGATTTACTATGGCTACACCTTC. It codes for CASSPERIYYGYTF.

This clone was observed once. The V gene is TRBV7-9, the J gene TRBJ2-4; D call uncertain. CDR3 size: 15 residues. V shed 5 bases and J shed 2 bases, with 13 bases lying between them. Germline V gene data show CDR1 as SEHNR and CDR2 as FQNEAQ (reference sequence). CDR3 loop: CASSRLADTKNIQYF. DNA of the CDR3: TGTGCCAGCAGCAGACTGGCTGATACCAAAAACATTCAGTACTTC.

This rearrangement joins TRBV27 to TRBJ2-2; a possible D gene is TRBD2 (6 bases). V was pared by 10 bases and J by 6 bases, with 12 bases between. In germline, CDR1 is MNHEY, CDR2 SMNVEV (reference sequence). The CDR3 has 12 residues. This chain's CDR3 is CAIPGRSGELFF. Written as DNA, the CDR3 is TGTGCCATTCCCGGGAGATCCGGGGAGCTGTTTTTT.

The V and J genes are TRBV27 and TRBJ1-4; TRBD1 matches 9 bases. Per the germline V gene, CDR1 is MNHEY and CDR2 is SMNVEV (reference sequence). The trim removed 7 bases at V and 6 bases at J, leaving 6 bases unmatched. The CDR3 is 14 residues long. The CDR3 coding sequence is TGTGCCAGCAAATGGGACAGGGTAGATGAAAAACTGTTTTTT. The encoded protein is CASKWDRVDEKLFF.

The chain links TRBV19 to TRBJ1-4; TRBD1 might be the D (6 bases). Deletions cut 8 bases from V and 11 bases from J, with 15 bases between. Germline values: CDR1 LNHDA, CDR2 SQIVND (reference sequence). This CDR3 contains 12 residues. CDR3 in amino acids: CASSGAAEKLFF. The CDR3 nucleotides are TGTGCCAGTTCGGGGGCTGCAGAGAAACTGTTTTTT.